This T cell receptor beta chain was found in a study of CD8+CD57+ T cells in acquired aplastic anemia. There are a few counts of this clonotype. It was patients with CD8+CD57+ cell expansion by flow cytometry who were chosen for sequencing. Germline loops: CDR1 ENHRY, CDR2 SYGVKD. V lost 4 bases to trimming and J lost 3 bases, with 3 bases between them. The CDR3 has 11 residues. The template used for profiling TCR beta VDJ and CDR3 was genomic DNA. TCRdb redid the calling of the reads with MiXCR, one entry per CDR3 protein. This table has approximately 250,000 distinct CDR3 sequences, roughly 80% appearing once.

The source is a human donor with aplastic anemia. The rearrangement links TRBV10-3 to TRBJ2-5, with D uncertain. The sample consisted of sorted CD4+, CD8+, or CD8+CD57+ T cells (not recorded which) from PBMCs. Written as DNA, the CDR3 is TGTGCCATCAGTGTCGAAGAGACCCAGTACTTC. Translation: CAISVEETQYF.